This T cell receptor beta chain was recorded in a study of blood T cells in healthy people across ages. With a J-beta primer mix and a sample-barcoded 5' primer, a second PCR ran roughly 6 to 11 cycles. Each CDR3 protein is one row after TCRdb ran MiXCR on the 5' RACE reads. The repertoire holds roughly 680,000 distinct CDR3 sequences, with 45% to 50% as singletons. Germline CDR1 is KGHDR and CDR2 is SFDVKD. V was cut by 0 bases and J by 4 bases, with 14 bases left in between. The CDR3 has 16 residues. This rearrangement joins TRBV24-1 to TRBJ2-5; a weak D match, TRBD1 (6 bases). Sequenced sample: blood. The receptor was derived from a woman aged 60-75 years in good health. CDR3: CATSDLRGHGRETQYF. CDR3 DNA sequence: TGTGCCACCAGTGATTTGCGGGGACACGGAAGAGAGACCCAGTACTTC.